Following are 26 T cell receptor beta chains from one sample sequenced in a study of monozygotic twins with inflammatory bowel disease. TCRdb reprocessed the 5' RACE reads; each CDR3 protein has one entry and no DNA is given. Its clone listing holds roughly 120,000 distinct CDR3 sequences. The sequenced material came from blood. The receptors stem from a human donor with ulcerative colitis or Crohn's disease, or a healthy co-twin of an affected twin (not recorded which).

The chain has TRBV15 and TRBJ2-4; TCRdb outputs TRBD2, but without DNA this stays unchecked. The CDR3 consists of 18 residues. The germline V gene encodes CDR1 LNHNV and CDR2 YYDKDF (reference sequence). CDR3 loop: CATSQEGGAGGPGNIQYF.

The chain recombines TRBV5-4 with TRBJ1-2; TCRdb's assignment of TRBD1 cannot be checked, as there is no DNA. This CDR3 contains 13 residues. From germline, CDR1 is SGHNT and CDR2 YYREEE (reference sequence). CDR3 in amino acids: CASSRDRDYGYTF. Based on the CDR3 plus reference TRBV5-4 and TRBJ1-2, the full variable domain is ETGVTQSPTHLIKTRGQQVTLRCSSQSGHNTVSWYQQALGQGPQFIFQYYREEENGRGNFPPRFSGLQFPNYSSELNVNALELDDSALYLCASSRDRDYGYTFGSGTRLTVV.

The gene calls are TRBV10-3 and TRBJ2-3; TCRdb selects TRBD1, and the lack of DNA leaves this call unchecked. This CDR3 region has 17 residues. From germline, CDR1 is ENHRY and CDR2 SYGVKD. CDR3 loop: CAISESTRAWKADTQYF.

This CDR3 reads CASSSGSVHEQFF. The chain uses TRBV6-5 and TRBJ2-1; TCRdb names TRBD2, which stays unverified in the absence of DNA. Per the germline V gene, CDR1 is MNHEY and CDR2 is SVGAGI. This CDR3 is 13 amino acids long.

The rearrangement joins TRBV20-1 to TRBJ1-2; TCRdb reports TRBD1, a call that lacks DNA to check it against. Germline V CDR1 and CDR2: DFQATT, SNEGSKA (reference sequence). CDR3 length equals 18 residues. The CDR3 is CSARALYGQGRANYGYTF.

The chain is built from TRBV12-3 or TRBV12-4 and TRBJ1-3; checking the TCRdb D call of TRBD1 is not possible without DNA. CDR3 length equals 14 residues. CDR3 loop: CASRITGNGNTIYF.

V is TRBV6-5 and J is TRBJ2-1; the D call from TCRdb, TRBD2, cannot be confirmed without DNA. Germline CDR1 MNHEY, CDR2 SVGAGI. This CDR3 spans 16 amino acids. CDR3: CASSSLSGGPGNEQFF.

CDR3 region: CASYPGTSGDGTQYF. V is TRBV6-2 or TRBV6-3 and J is TRBJ2-5; TCRdb calls TRBD2, which cannot be checked without DNA. There are 15 residues in the CDR3. Germline V gives CDR1 MNHEY, CDR2 SVGEGT.

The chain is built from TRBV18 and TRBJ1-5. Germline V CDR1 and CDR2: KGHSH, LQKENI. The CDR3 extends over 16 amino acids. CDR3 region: CASSPLPLPGNQPQHF.

This CDR3 reads CASSSLTSGGYEQYF. The chain employs TRBV28 and TRBJ2-7; TCRdb outputs TRBD2, but without DNA this stays unchecked. Germline V lookup: CDR1 MDHEN, CDR2 SYDVKM. The CDR3 extends over 15 amino acids.

The CDR3 region is CASSYSNRGPSANYGYTF. The V call is TRBV6-5, the J call TRBJ1-2; TCRdb names TRBD1, which stays unverified in the absence of DNA. The CDR3 totals 18 residues. Germline assignment: CDR1 MNHEY and CDR2 SVGAGI.

The CDR3 loop is CASSLIGGAYEQYF. The rearrangement links TRBV5-4 to TRBJ2-7; checking the TCRdb D call of TRBD2 is not possible without DNA. Per the germline V gene, CDR1 is SGHNT and CDR2 is YYREEE (reference sequence). The CDR3 is made up of 14 amino acids.

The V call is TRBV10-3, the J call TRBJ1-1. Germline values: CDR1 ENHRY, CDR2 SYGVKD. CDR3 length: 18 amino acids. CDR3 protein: CAISENLSPLAANTEAFF.

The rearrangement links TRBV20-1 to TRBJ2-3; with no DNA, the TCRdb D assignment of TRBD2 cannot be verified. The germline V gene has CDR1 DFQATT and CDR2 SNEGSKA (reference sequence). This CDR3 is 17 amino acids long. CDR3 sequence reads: CSAWTSGRAEYTDTQYF.

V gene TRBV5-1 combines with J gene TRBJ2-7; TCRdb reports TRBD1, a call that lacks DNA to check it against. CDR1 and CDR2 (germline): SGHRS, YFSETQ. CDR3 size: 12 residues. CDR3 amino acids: CASGDTPYEQYF.

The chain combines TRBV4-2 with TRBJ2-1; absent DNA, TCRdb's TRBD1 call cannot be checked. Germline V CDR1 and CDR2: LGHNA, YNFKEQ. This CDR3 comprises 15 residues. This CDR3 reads CASSQTTGTDNEQFF.

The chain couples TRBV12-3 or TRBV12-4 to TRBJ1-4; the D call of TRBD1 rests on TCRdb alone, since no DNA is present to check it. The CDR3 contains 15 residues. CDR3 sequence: CASSPQDREEEKLFF.

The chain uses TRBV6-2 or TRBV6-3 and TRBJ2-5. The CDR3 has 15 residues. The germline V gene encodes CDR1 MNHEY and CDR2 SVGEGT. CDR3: CASSQLHGYQETQYF.

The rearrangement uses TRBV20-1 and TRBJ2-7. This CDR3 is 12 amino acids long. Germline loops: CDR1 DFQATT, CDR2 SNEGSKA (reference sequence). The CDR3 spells CSARDYSYEQYF.

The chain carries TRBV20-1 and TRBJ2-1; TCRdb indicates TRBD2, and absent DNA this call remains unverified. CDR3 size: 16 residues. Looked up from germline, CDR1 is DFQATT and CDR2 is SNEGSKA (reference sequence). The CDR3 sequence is CSARVARLAGAPEQFF.

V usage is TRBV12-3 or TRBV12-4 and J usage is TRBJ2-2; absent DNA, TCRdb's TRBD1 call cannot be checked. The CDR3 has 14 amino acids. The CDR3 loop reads CASMTGGRTGELFF.

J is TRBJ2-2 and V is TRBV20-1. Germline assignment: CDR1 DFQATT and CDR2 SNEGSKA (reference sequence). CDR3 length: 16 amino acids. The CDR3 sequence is CSARMAGRANTGELFF.

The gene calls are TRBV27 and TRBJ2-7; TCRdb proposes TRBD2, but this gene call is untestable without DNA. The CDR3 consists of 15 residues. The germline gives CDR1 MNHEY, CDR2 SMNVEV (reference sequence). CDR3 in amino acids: CASRRLAGHSYEQYF.

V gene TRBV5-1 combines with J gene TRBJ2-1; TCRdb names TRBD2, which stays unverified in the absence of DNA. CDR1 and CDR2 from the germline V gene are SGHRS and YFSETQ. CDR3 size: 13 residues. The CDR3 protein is CASSPGLFNEQFF.

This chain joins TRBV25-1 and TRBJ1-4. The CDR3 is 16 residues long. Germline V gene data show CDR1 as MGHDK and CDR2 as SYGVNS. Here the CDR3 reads CASSEEGGGLAEKLFF.

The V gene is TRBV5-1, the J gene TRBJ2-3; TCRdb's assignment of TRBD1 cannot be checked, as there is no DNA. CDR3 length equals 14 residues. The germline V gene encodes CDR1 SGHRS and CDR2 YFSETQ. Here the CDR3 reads CASSLGQVTDTQYF.